This TCR beta chain is drawn from a study of monozygotic twins with inflammatory bowel disease. As regards this clonotype: What it recognizes is unknown.

From its re-call of the 5' RACE reads, TCRdb lists each CDR3 protein once, without DNA. This repertoire includes over 150,000 distinct CDR3 sequences. From germline, CDR1 is LGHNA and CDR2 YNFKEQ. This CDR3 comprises 14 residues. Overall study results and limits: IBD patients showed reduced TCRbeta diversity (inverse Simpson) versus healthy co-twins. Discordant twins had repertoire similarity that did not differ from that of concordant twins, possibly from limited power.

Sample: blood. This clonotype originated in a human donor with ulcerative colitis or Crohn's disease, or a healthy co-twin of an affected twin (not recorded which). This chain uses TRBV4-2 with TRBJ1-1; TCRdb's D call, TRBD1, is unchecked because there is no DNA. CDR3 in amino acids: CASSPGQRNTEAFF.